This T cell receptor beta chain was identified in a study of blood T cell repertoires in COVID-19 (dated by TCRdb to the early 2020s). In the study overall: Samples from collaborators originated in the United States, Italy and Spain and spanned both the acute and convalescent phases of COVID-19. The prospective study material was composed of cDNA or gDNA derived from T cells, B-cell-depleted T cells, or PBMCs. Subjects who had been exposed to COVID-19, were actively infected with it, or had recovered from it provided the deeply sampled blood TCRbeta repertoires that made up the dataset. The repertoires were made available in a free public database intended to serve as a resource for research on the immune response to SARS-CoV-2. The samples were drawn from the first 160 participants of the ongoing ImmuneRACE study and from over a thousand subjects provided by 6 global collaborators. Nearly every sample came with metadata listing a de-identified subject ID, COVID-19 status, age in years and sex. Where available, HLA class I and class II types were taken from metadata supplied by the sample provider and were not determined by assay-based typing.

TCRbeta CDR3 regions were amplified from genomic DNA using the immunoSEQ Assay, a bias-controlled multiplex PCR. From the authors' description of their analysis: The number of nucleated cells in each sample was estimated by amplification of reference gene primers within the assay. Sequence reads were collapsed and filtered to measure the absolute abundance of every unique TCRbeta CDR3 rearrangement. For each sample, productive Simpson clonality was calculated by taking the square root of Simpson's diversity index across productive rearrangements. Entries here come from immuneACCESS through TCRdb and include only in-frame sequences with V and J called. Some clones fail to appear in such tables; in the studies checked, an unresolved V gene covers under half of the shortfall, and the cause of the remainder is unknown. The V and J calls and clone size come from that table; D and trimming were worked out from the DNA. Recorded for this sample are about 120,000 clones; approximately 87% of them occurred a single time. The ten top clones hold about 2.2% of the sample.

CDR1 and CDR2 are read off the germline V gene (reference sequence) as SEHNR and FQNEAQ. The CDR3 runs 15 amino acids, cysteine and phenylalanine included. The sequence is cut down to CDR3 DNA, 45 bases in frame from base 1. Compared with germline, V lacks 7 bases and J lacks 3 bases; bases without a gene match: 7. Collaborating institutions collected whole blood in K2EDTA tubes following their own protocols. For TCRbeta analysis, collaborator samples were shipped as frozen whole blood, as isolated PBMCs, or as DNA extracted from either sample type. To note about this clone: The antigen it recognizes is unknown. No base-level quality is on record; no much larger clone is a single base apart.

Study-level results and caveats: The amount of clinical and demographic metadata varied by source and participant and was provided uncurated.

The sample was peripheral blood. This TCR was sampled from a man aged 25 to 40 with acute or convalescent COVID-19. The sequence links TRBV7-9 to TRBJ2-5; 11 middle bases align to TRBD1. The encoded CDR3 is CASTNWGQGEETQYF. The nucleotide sequence is given as TGTGCCAGCACAAATTGGGGACAGGGGGAAGAGACCCAGTACTTC.